Following are 2 T cell receptor beta chains from one sample sequenced in a study of shared clonotypes between healthy human individuals. The repertoire was sequenced with immunoSEQ multiplex PCR; TCRdb's copy has only in-frame clones and lacks some. The sample holds approximately 600,000 clones, approximately 95% seen once. CD8 cells classed as naive were CD45RO-negative and positively selected for CCR7, excluding terminally differentiated effector memory CD45RA+ cells. The sequencing sample was made of naive CD8+ T cells sorted from blood. These receptors originate from a woman younger than 45 in good health.

J is TRBJ2-7 and V is TRBV11-2; 10 positions agree with TRBD2. Germline assignment: CDR1 SGHAT and CDR2 FQNNGV. The CDR3 loop spans 15 amino acids. V was clipped by 4 bases and J by 2 bases; unmatched bases: 5. The DNA of the CDR3 is TGTGCCAGCAGCTCCTCAGCGGGAGGGCCCTACGAGCAGTACTTC. This codes for CASSSSAGGPYEQYF.

The V and J genes are TRBV29-1 and TRBJ2-1; TRBD2 agrees at 7 bases. The germline CDR1 and CDR2 sequences are SQVTM and ANQGSEA. This CDR3 is built from 15 residues. V was pared by 0 bases and J by 9 bases, with 11 bases of the junction left unmatched. CDR3 bases: TGCAGCGTTGAAGATCTTCCAGGGAGGGTGGGTGAGCAGTTCTTC. Amino acids: CSVEDLPGRVGEQFF.